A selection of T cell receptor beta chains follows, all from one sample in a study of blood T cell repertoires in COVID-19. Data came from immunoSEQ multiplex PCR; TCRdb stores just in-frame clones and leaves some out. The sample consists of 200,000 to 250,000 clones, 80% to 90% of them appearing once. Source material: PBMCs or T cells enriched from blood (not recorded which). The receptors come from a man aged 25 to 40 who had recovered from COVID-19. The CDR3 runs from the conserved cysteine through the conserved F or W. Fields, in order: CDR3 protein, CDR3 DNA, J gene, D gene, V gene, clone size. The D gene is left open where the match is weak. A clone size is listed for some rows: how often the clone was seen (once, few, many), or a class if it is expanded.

cdr3_aa: CASSQGQGVFYGYTF
cdr3_nt: TGTGCCAGCAGTCAAGGACAGGGGGTCTTTTATGGCTACACCTTC
j_call: TRBJ1-2
d_call: TRBD1
v_call: TRBV6-2/TRBV6-3
clone_size: NA

cdr3_aa: CASSQGLAGTFYEQYF
cdr3_nt: TGTGCCAGCAGCCAAGGGTTAGCGGGGACTTTCTACGAGCAGTACTTC
j_call: TRBJ2-7
d_call: TRBD2
v_call: TRBV3-1/TRBV3-2
clone_size: NA

cdr3_aa: CASSLYQGQGKSPLHF
cdr3_nt: TGTGCCAGCAGCTTATACCAGGGGCAGGGAAAATCACCCCTCCACTTT
j_call: TRBJ1-6
d_call: NA
v_call: TRBV7-9
clone_size: NA

cdr3_aa: CASSSGRGRAGEQYF
cdr3_nt: TGTGCCAGCAGCTCCGGCAGGGGGCGAGCCGGCGAGCAGTACTTC
j_call: TRBJ2-7
d_call: TRBD1
v_call: TRBV11-2
clone_size: few

cdr3_aa: CASSEGDTSNYGYTF
cdr3_nt: TGTGCCAGCAGTGAAGGAGACACCTCTAACTATGGCTACACCTTC
j_call: TRBJ1-2
d_call: NA
v_call: TRBV2
clone_size: NA

cdr3_aa: CASSVGPGTRSSYEQYF
cdr3_nt: TGTGCCAGCAGCGTAGGCCCTGGGACTAGATCCTCCTACGAGCAGTACTTC
j_call: TRBJ2-7
d_call: TRBD2
v_call: TRBV9
clone_size: NA

cdr3_aa: CASSVKTGEIEQYF
cdr3_nt: TGTGCCAGCAGCGTAAAGACAGGGGAGATCGAGCAGTACTTC
j_call: TRBJ2-7
d_call: TRBD1
v_call: TRBV7-2
clone_size: NA

cdr3_aa: CAWRTGENYGYTF
cdr3_nt: TGTGCCTGGCGAACAGGGGAGAACTATGGCTACACCTTC
j_call: TRBJ1-2
d_call: TRBD1
v_call: TRBV30
clone_size: NA

cdr3_aa: CAWSAGMGQPQHF
cdr3_nt: TGTGCCTGGAGTGCAGGGATGGGTCAGCCCCAGCATTTT
j_call: TRBJ1-5
d_call: NA
v_call: TRBV30
clone_size: NA

cdr3_aa: CASSHGQGDEQYF
cdr3_nt: TGTGCCAGCAGCCACGGACAGGGAGACGAGCAGTACTTC
j_call: TRBJ2-7
d_call: TRBD1
v_call: TRBV11-2
clone_size: NA

cdr3_aa: CAWGKRSSYNEQFF
cdr3_nt: TGTGCCTGGGGCAAGAGGAGCTCCTACAATGAGCAGTTCTTC
j_call: TRBJ2-1
d_call: NA
v_call: TRBV30
clone_size: NA

cdr3_aa: CASSLVPYSEQFF
cdr3_nt: TGTGCCAGCAGCCTAGTGCCCTATAGTGAGCAGTTCTTC
j_call: TRBJ2-1
d_call: NA
v_call: TRBV9
clone_size: NA

cdr3_aa: CASSTSRTGDEETQYF
cdr3_nt: TGTGCCAGTAGTACTTCCAGGACAGGAGACGAAGAGACCCAGTACTTC
j_call: TRBJ2-5
d_call: TRBD1
v_call: TRBV19
clone_size: NA

cdr3_aa: CASRLRAAEAFF
cdr3_nt: TGTGCCAGCAGGCTCAGGGCCGCTGAAGCTTTCTTT
j_call: TRBJ1-1
d_call: NA
v_call: TRBV12-3/TRBV12-4
clone_size: NA

cdr3_aa: CASSSGQVTPETQYF
cdr3_nt: TGTGCCAGCAGTAGCGGGCAGGTGACCCCAGAGACCCAGTACTTC
j_call: TRBJ2-5
d_call: TRBD2
v_call: TRBV11-3
clone_size: NA

cdr3_aa: CASSPGQGGNIQYF
cdr3_nt: TGCGCCAGCAGCCCAGGACAGGGAGGAAACATTCAGTACTTC
j_call: TRBJ2-4
d_call: TRBD1
v_call: TRBV5-1
clone_size: NA

cdr3_aa: CASSLSEGSLAFF
cdr3_nt: TGTGCCAGCAGTTTATCCGAGGGATCGCTGGCTTTCTTT
j_call: TRBJ1-1
d_call: NA
v_call: TRBV27
clone_size: NA